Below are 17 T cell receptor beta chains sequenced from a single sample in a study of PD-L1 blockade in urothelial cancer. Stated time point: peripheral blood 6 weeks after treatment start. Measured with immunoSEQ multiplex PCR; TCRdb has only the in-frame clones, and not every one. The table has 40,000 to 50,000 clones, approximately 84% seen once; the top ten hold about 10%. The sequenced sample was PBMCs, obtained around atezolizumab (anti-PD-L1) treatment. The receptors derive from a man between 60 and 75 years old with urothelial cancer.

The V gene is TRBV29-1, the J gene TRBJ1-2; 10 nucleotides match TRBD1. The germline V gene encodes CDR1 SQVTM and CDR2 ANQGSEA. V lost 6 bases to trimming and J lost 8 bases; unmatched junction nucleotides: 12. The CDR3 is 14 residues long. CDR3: CSVTGTGARGGYTF. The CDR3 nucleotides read TGCAGCGTAACCGGGACAGGGGCCCGGGGGGGCTACACCTTC. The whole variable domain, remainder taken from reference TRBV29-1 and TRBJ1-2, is SAVISQKPSRDICQRGTSLTIQCQVDSQVTMMFWYRQQPGQSLTLIATANQGSEATYESGFVIDKFPISRPNLTFSTLTVSNMSPEDSSIYLCSVTGTGARGGYTFGSGTRLTVV.

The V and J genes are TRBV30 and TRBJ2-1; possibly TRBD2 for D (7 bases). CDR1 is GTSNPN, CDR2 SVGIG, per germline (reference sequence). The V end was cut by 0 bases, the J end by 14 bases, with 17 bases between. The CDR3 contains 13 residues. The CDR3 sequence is CAWSVHGAGAKFF. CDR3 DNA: TGTGCCTGGAGTGTACACGGGGCGGGGGCGAAGTTCTTC.

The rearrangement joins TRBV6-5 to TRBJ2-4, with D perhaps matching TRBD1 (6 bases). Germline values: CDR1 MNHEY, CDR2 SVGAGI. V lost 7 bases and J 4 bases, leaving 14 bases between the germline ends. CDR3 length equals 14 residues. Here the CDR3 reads CASNDRRRKNIQYF. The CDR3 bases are TGTGCCAGCAACGACAGGAGGAGGAAAAACATTCAGTACTTC.

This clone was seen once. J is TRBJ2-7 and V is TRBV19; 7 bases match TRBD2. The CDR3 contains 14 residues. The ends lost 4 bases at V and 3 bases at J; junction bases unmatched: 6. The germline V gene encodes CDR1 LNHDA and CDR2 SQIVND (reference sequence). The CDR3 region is CASSTPGLNYEQYF. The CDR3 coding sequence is TGTGCCAGTAGTACCCCGGGACTAAACTACGAGCAGTACTTC.

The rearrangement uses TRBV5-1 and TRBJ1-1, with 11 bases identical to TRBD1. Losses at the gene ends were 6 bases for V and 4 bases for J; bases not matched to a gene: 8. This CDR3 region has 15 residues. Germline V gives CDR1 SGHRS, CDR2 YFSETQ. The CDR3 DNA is TGCGCCAGCAACCCTAGGACAGGGGGCCTCACTGAAGCTTTCTTT. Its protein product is CASNPRTGGLTEAFF.

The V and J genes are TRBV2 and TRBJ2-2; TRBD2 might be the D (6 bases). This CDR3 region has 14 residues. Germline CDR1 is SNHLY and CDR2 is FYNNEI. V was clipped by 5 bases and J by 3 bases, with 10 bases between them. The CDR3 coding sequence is TGTGCCAGCAGTCTAGCGCGATACACCGGGGAGCTGTTTTTT. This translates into CASSLARYTGELFF.

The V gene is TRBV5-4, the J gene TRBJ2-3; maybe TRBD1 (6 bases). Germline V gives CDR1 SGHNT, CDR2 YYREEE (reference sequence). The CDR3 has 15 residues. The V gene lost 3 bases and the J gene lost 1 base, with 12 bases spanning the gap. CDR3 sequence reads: CASSSQGGGTDTQYF. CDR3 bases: TGTGCCAGCAGCTCACAGGGCGGAGGCACAGATACGCAGTATTTT.

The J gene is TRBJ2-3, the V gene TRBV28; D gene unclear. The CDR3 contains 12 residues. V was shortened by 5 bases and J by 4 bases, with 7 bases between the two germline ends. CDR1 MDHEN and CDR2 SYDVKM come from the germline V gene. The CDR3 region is CASSRSSDTQYF. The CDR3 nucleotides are TGTGCCAGCAGTCGTAGTTCAGATACGCAGTATTTT.

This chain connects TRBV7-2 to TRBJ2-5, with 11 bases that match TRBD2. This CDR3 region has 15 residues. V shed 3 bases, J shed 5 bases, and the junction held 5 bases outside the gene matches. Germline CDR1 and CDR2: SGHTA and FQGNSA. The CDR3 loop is CASSFPSGGRETQYF. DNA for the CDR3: TGTGCCAGCAGCTTTCCTAGCGGGGGGAGGGAGACCCAGTACTTC.

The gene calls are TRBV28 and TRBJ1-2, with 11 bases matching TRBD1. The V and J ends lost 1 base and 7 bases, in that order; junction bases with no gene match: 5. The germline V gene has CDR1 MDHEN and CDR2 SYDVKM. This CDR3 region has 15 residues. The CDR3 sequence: CASSLSSGTGGGYTF. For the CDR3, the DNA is TGTGCCAGCAGTTTATCATCCGGGACAGGGGGTGGCTACACCTTC.

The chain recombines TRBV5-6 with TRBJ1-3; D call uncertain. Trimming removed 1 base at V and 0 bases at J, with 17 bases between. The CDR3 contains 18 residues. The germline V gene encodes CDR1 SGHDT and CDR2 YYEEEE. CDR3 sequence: CASSLLLPGASSGNTIYF. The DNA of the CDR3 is TGTGCCAGCAGCTTGTTGTTACCAGGCGCGAGCTCTGGAAACACCATATATTTT.

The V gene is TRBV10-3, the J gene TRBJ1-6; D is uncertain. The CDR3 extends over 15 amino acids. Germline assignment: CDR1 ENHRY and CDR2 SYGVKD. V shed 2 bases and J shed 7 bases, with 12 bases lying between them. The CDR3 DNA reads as TGTGCCATCAGTGAGCTCGGCAGCGAAAATTCACCCCTCCACTTT. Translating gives CAISELGSENSPLHF.

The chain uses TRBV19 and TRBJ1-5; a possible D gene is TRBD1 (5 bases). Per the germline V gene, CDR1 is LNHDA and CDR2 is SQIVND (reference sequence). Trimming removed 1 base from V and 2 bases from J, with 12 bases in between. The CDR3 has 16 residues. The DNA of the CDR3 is TGTGCCAGTAGTATAGGGGGGGGGAGCGGCAATCAGCCCCAGCATTTT. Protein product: CASSIGGGSGNQPQHF.

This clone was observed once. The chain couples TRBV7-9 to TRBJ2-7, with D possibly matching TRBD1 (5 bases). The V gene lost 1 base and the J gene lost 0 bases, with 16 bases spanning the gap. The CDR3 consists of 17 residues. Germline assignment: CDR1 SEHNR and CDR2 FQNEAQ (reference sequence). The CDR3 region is CASSLGIQAWASYEQYF. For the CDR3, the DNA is TGTGCCAGCAGCTTAGGCATACAGGCCTGGGCCTCCTACGAGCAGTACTTC. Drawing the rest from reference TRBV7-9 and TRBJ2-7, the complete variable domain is DTGVSQNPRHKITKRGQNVTFRCDPISEHNRLYWYRQTLGQGPEFLTYFQNEAQLEKSRLLSDRFSAERPKGSFSTLEIQRTEQGDSAMYLCASSLGIQAWASYEQYFGPGTRLTVT.

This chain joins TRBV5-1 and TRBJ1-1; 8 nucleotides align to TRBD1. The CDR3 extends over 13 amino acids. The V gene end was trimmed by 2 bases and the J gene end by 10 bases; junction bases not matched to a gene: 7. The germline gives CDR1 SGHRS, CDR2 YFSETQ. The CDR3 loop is CASSLAGGGVAFF. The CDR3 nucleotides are TGCGCCAGCAGCTTAGCAGGGGGCGGGGTAGCTTTCTTT.

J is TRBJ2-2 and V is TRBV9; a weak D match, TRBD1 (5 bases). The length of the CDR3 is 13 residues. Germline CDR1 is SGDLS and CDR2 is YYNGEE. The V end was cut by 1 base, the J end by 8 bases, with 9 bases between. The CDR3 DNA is TGTGCCAGCAGCGTATTAGGGGTGGGGGAGCTGTTTTTT. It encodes CASSVLGVGELFF.

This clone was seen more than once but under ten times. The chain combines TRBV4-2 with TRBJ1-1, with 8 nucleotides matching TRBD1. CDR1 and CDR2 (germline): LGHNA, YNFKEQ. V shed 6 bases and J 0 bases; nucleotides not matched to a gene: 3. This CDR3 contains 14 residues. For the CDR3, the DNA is TGTGCCAGCAGAGGACAGGGTGTGAACACTGAAGCTTTCTTT. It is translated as CASRGQGVNTEAFF.